In its sample, the clone carrying this T cell receptor (beta chain) was seen many times. Antigen specificity is unknown. The data are from a study of regulatory T cells in long-lasting Graves disease. In the study overall: Over-5-year antithyroid drug use with positive TSH receptor antibodies defined persistent Graves' disease in the study.

To make TCR beta libraries, researchers used iRepertoire HTBI primers and Arm-PCR of CDR3 regions. One entry per CDR3 protein, called by TCRdb with MiXCR from the multiplex PCR reads. The sample records about 470,000 distinct CDR3 sequences, roughly 21% being singletons. Study-level results: Persistent disease preferred TRBV28, TRBJ1-2 and TRBJ2-5; new disease, TRBV20-1 and TRBJ2-1.

As to time point: persistent/refractory GD, antithyroid drugs over 5 years with positive TRAb. Making the TCR library involved RNA that had been extracted from PBMCs. The CDR3 loop spans 20 amino acids. Trimming pared 0 bases from V and 0 bases from J, leaving 21 bases between. This sample comprised peripheral blood mononuclear cells (PBMCs), obtained when the disease was refractory, from a patient treated with antithyroid drugs. This clonotype originated in a female donor with Graves disease. V is TRBV12-3 or TRBV12-4 and J is TRBJ2-4; D remains unclear. The CDR3 here is CASSLATLVPFTIAKNIQYF. The CDR3 bases are TGTGCCAGCAGTTTAGCGACCCTAGTTCCTTTCACCATAGCCAAAAACATTCAGTACTTC.